This TCR beta chain was recorded in a study of T-cell memory formation after mild COVID-19. On this clonotype: The antigen is unknown.

Losses at the gene ends were 3 bases for V and 4 bases for J; bases not matched to a gene: 13. In germline, CDR1 is LNHDA, CDR2 SQIVND (reference sequence). The CDR3 covers 18 residues. From 5'RACE with constant-segment primers came TCR alpha and TCR beta cDNA libraries that carried sample barcodes and UMIs. Each CDR3 protein is one row after TCRdb ran MiXCR on the 5' RACE reads. The data show tens of thousands of distinct CDR3 sequences, around 17% seen once. Study results and limitations: Second-wave clones with a day 37 peak had unconfirmed SARS-CoV-2 specificity. Clones which contracted sat mainly in CM and EM if CD4+, and in EMRA if CD8+. Later expanders leaned CD4+, whereas day 15 to 85 contracting clones were balanced CD4/CD8.

Sequencing was performed on PBMCs or a T cell subset sorted from them (not recorded which). The source is an adult woman who had mild COVID-19 (a few samples of this study predate the infection). Cell type and time point are not known. The chain uses TRBV19 and TRBJ2-7, with 12 bases lining up with TRBD2. CDR3 sequence: CASSIDGLAGRVQYEQYF. The CDR3 nucleotides read TGTGCCAGTAGTATTGATGGACTAGCGGGACGAGTTCAGTACGAGCAGTACTTC.